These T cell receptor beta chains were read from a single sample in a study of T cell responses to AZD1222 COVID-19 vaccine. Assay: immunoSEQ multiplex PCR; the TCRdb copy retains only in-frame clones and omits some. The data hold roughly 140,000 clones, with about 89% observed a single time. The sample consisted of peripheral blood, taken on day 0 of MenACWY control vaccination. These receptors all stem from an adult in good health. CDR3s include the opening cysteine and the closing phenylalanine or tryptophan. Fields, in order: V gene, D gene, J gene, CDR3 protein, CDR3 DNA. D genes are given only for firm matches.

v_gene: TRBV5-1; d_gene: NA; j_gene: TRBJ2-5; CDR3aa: CASSLNPGGAQETQYF; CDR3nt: TGCGCCAGCAGCTTGAACCCTGGAGGGGCCCAAGAGACCCAGTACTTC
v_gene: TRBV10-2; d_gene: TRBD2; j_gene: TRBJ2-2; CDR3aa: CASTGGGGVAGTGELFF; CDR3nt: TGCGCCAGCACCGGGGGGGGCGGAGTGGCGGGCACCGGGGAGCTGTTTTTT
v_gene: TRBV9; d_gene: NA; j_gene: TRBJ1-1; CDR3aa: CASSSPNTEAFF; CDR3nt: TGTGCCAGCAGCAGCCCGAACACTGAAGCTTTCTTT
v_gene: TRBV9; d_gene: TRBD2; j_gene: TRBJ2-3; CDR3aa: CASSPPPGLAGGRADTQYF; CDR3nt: TGTGCCAGCAGCCCCCCCCCGGGACTAGCGGGGGGGCGGGCAGATACGCAGTATTTT
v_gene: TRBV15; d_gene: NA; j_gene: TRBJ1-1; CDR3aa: CATSRDPPRFGPGNTEAFF; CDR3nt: TGTGCCACCAGCAGAGATCCCCCTCGTTTCGGGCCCGGAAACACTGAAGCTTTCTTT
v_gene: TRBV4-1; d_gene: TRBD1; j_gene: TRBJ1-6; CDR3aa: CASSQDPSGTDNSPLHF; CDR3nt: TGCGCCAGCAGCCAAGACCCCTCAGGGACAGATAATTCACCCCTCCACTTT
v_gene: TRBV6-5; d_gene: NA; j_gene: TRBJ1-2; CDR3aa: CASSNLGVGYGHTF; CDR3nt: TGTGCCAGCAGTAACCTAGGGGTCGGGTATGGCCACACCTTC
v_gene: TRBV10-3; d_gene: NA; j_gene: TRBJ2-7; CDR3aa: CAISLVQGPEQYF; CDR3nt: TGTGCCATCAGCCTCGTACAGGGCCCCGAGCAGTACTTC
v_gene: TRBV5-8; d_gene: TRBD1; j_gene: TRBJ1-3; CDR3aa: CASKTGLSGNTIYF; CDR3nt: TGTGCCAGCAAGACAGGGTTGTCTGGAAACACCATATATTTT
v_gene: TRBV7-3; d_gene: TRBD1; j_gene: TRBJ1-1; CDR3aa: CASSSTGRTEAFF; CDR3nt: TGTGCCAGCAGCTCGACAGGGCGGACTGAAGCTTTCTTT